This TCR beta chain is drawn from a study of OX40 agonist ivuxolimab in advanced cancers. Whole-study context: Under the entry rules, prior anti-PD-1, anti-PD-L1 or anti-CTLA-4 therapy was allowed, and approximately 40% had some. Broader study findings: CD4+ and CD8+ blood T cells expanded clonally by week 6 at 0.1 to 3.0 mg/kg.

The CDR3 is made up of 15 amino acids. Germline loops: CDR1 SGDLS, CDR2 YYNGEE. Between the trimmed V and J ends, which lost 4 bases and 5 bases, there was a span of 13 bases. At cycle 4 day 1, cycle 7 day 1, and baseline, blood was sampled. Libraries were prepared by immunoSEQ multiplex PCR; TCRdb keeps only in-frame clonotypes and omits some of them. There are over 40,000 clones in the sample; roughly 84% occur only once, and around 4.6% lies in the top ten. Comments on this clone: No antigen is known for it.

The source was CD4+ or CD8+ T cells sorted from blood, collected in a trial of the OX40 agonist ivuxolimab. The chain couples TRBV9 to TRBJ1-6; D perhaps matches TRBD1 (5 bases). The source of this sequence is an adult with an advanced solid tumor such as melanoma, head and neck, liver or kidney cancer. The CDR3 sequence is CASSLRQGNNSPLHF. The CDR3 region has the DNA TGTGCCAGCAGCCTACGCCAGGGAAATAATTCACCCCTCCACTTT.